Listed here are 3 T cell receptor beta chains from one sample, sequenced in a study of T cell responses to AZD1222 COVID-19 vaccine. Measured with immunoSEQ multiplex PCR; TCRdb has only the in-frame clones, and not every one. The sample records some 120,000 clones, about 87% being singletons. This sample comprised peripheral blood, obtained on day 0 of AZD1222 vaccination. The source is an adult in good health.

This clone showed up just once. Here the CDR3 reads CASSLSAGTYNSPLHF. The DNA for the CDR3 is TGTGCCAGCAGCTTATCGGCAGGGACCTATAATTCACCCCTCCACTTT. This chain uses TRBV7-6 with TRBJ1-6, with D possibly being TRBD1 (5 bases). V lost 2 bases, J lost 2 bases, and 10 bases lay in between. The CDR3 runs to 16 residues. CDR1 and CDR2 from the germline V gene are SGHVS and FNYEAQ.

V gene TRBV10-2 combines with J gene TRBJ1-4, with 7 bases fitting TRBD1. Per the germline V gene, CDR1 is WSHSY and CDR2 is SAAADI. This CDR3 is built from 15 residues. J lost 7 bases, V lost 3 bases, and 8 bases had no gene match. The CDR3 loop is CASSDSQGSSEKLFF. The CDR3, as DNA: TGCGCCAGCAGTGACTCACAGGGGTCTAGTGAAAAACTGTTTTTT.

This CDR3 reads CASRSGQGGFNEQFF. CDR3 DNA sequence: TGTGCCAGCAGATCGGGACAGGGGGGATTCAATGAGCAGTTCTTC. This chain connects TRBV7-9 to TRBJ2-1; 11 bases map to TRBD1. This CDR3 has 15 residues. The junction had 7 bases not matched to a gene; V was cut back by 6 bases and J by 6 bases. Germline V gene sequence: CDR1 SEHNR, CDR2 FQNEAQ (reference sequence).